A selection of T cell receptor beta chains follows, all from one sample in a study of T cell changes during pregnancy in multiple sclerosis. Assay: immunoSEQ multiplex PCR; the TCRdb copy retains only in-frame clones and omits some. The table includes 40,000 to 45,000 clones, 75% to 95% detected once. Here the sequenced sample was CD4+ T cells from peripheral blood mononuclear cells, taken before pregnancy. The receptors derive from a female donor with multiple sclerosis, enrolled in a pregnancy study. Each CDR3 is given with its conserved first and last residue. The order of the fields is CDR3 length, V gene, CDR3 protein.

15	TRBV19	CATYPGGAPGNTIYF
14	TRBV5-1	CASKGQPYTGELFF
15	TRBV10-3	CAISGTSGGRETQYF
19	TRBV6-1	CASSDLRGSGVLSGNTIYF
14	TRBV7-2	CASGLPGLPYEQYF
14	TRBV6-6	CASTGTPRPETQYF
15	TRBV15	CATSTTRGGSGPQHF
15	TRBV5-1	CASSLAGGEVASQYF
15	TRBV27	CASRRKNGGFGEQYF
14	TRBV2	CASSELRTINEQFF
15	TRBV7-9	CASSLGTGPSLEQYF
15	TRBV4-3	CASSRELTGNTEAFF
13	TRBV11-2	CASSLGHVDTQYF
13	TRBV27	CASSPTQGTEQYF
13	TRBV5-1	CASSLTSMETQYF
16	TRBV5-1	CASSLEVAGGWETQYF
16	TRBV7-2	CASSLGQPRSGNTIYF
14	TRBV15	CATSRDGRNSPLHF
16	TRBV27	CASSPVGLTGANVLTF
14	TRBV6-6	CASSSLAGYGELFF
18	TRBV6-1	CASSEGDRDYDSNQPQHF
16	TRBV19	CASTYRYRGREYGYTF
14	TRBV7-2	CASSLGGLANEQFF
14	TRBV5-1	CASSFGRMNTEAFF
15	TRBV7-8	CASSPTRDSYNEQFF
15	TRBV19	CASSLRLASTDTQYF
13	TRBV2	CASSDSLNEKLFF
16	TRBV5-5	CASSLRRTDFPDTQYF